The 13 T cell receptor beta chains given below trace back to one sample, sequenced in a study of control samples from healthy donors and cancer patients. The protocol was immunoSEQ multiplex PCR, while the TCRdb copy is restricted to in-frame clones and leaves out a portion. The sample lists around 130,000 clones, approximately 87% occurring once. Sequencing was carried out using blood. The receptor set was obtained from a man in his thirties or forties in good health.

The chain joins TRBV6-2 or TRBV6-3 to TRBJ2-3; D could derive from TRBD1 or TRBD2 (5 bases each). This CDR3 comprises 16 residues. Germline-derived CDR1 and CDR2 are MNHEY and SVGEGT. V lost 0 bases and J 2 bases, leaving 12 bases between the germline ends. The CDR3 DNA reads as TGTGCCAGCAGTTACTCGATCCAGGGACCCACAGATACGCAGTATTTT. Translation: CASSYSIQGPTDTQYF.

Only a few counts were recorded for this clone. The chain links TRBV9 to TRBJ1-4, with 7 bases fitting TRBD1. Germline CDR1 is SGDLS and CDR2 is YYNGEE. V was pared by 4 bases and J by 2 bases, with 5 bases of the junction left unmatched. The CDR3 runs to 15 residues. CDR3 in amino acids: CASSFSTGTNEKLFF. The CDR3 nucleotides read TGTGCCAGCAGCTTTTCGACAGGGACTAATGAAAAACTGTTTTTT. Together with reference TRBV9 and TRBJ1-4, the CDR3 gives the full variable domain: DSGVTQTPKHLITATGQRVTLRCSPRSGDLSVYWYQQSLDQGLQFLIQYYNGEERAKGNILERFSAQQFPDLHSELNLSSLELGDSALYFCASSFSTGTNEKLFFGSGTQLSVL.

The CDR3 region is CASSQARGDYGYTF. The CDR3, as DNA: TGTGCCAGCAGCCAAGCACGGGGTGACTATGGCTACACCTTC. The chain employs TRBV3-1 (or the pseudogene TRBV3-2) and TRBJ1-2; the D is unclear. The length of the CDR3 is 14 residues. Between the trimmed V and J ends, which lost 1 base and 3 bases, there was a span of 9 bases. CDR1 LGHDT and CDR2 YNNKEL come from the germline V gene (reference sequence).

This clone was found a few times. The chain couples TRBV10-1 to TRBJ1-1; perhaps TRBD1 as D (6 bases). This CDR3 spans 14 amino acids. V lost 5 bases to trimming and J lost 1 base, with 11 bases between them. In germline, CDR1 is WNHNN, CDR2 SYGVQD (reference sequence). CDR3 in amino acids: CASSRDMTNTEAFF. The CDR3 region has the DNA TGCGCCAGCAGTCGGGACATGACGAACACTGAAGCTTTCTTT.

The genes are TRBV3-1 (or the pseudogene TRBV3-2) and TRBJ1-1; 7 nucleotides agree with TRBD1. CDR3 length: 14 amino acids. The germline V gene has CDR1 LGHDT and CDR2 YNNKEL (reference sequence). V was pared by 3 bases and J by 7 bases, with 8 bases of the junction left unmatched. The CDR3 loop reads CASSHTGTADEAFF. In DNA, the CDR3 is TGTGCCAGCAGCCACACCGGGACAGCGGATGAAGCTTTCTTT.

CDR3 coding DNA: TGTGCCAGCAGCTTTAACAGGGACCAGCCCCAGCATTTT. This encodes CASSFNRDQPQHF. The chain recombines TRBV7-6 with TRBJ1-5, with D maybe TRBD1 (6 bases). The CDR3 spans 13 residues. Germline V lookup: CDR1 SGHVS, CDR2 FNYEAQ. The germline V and J ends were trimmed by 3 bases and 7 bases, with 10 bases remaining between them.

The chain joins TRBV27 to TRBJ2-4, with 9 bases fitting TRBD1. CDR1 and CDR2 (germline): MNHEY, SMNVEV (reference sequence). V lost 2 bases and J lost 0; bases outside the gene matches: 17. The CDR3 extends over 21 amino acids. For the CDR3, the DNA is TGTGCCAGCAGTTTAAGGGATAGGAGACAGGGGGGATGGATAGCCAAAAACATTCAGTACTTC. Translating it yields CASSLRDRRQGGWIAKNIQYF.

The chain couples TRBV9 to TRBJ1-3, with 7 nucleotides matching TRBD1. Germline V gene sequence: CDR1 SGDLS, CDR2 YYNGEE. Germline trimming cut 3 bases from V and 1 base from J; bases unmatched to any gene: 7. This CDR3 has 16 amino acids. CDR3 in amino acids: CASSAETGLSGNTIYF. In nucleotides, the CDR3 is TGTGCCAGCAGCGCCGAGACAGGGCTATCTGGAAACACCATATATTTT.

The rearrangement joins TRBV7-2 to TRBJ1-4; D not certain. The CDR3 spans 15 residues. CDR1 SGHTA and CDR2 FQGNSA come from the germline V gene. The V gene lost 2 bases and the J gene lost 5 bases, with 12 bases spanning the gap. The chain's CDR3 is CASSLLEPGNEKLFF. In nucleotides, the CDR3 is TGTGCCAGCAGCTTATTGGAGCCGGGGAATGAAAAACTGTTTTTT.

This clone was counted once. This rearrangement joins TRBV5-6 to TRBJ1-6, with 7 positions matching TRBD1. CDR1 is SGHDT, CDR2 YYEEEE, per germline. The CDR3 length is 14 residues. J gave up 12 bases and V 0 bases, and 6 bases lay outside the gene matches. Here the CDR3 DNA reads TGTGCCAGCAGCTTGGCCCCTCCAGGGGGACCCCTCCACTTT. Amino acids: CASSLAPPGGPLHF.

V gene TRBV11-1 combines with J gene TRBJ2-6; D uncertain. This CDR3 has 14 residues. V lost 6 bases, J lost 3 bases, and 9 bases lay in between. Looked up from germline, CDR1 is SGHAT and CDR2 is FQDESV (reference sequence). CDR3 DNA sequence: TGTGCCAGCAGTGACCCTCTTGGGGCCAACGTCCTGACTTTC. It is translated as CASSDPLGANVLTF. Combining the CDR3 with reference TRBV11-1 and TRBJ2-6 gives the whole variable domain EAEVAQSPRYKITEKSQAVAFWCDPISGHATLYWYRQILGQGPELLVQFQDESVVDDSQLPKDRFSAERLKGVDSTLKIQPAELGDSAMYLCASSDPLGANVLTFGAGSRLTVL.

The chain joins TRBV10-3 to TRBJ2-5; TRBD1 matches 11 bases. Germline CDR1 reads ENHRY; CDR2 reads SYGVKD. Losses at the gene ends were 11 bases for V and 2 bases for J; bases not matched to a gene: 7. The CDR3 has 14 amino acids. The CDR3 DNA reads TGTGCCGCAACCGGGACAGGGGGACAAGAGACCCAGTACTTC. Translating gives CAATGTGGQETQYF.

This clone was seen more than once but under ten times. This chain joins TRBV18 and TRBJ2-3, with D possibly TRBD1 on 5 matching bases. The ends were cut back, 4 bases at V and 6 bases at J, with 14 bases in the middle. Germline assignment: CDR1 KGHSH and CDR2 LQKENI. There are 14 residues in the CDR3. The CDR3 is CASSLRTREDTQYF. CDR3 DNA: TGTGCCAGCTCACTACGGACAAGAGAGGATACGCAGTATTTT.